A selection of T cell receptor beta chains follows, all from one sample in a study of Graves' ophthalmopathy and Graves' hyperthyroidism. TCRdb passed the multiplex PCR reads through MiXCR, listing each CDR3 protein once. The sample has about half a million distinct CDR3 sequences; approximately 15% are singletons. Sequenced: blood. Every receptor here comes from a woman in her 30s with Graves' ophthalmopathy. The CDR3 runs from the conserved cysteine through the conserved F or W. The order of the fields is clone size, D gene, J gene, V gene, CDR3 DNA, CDR3 protein. D genes are given only for firm matches. Clone size is given for some rows only: seen once, a few or many times, or a class if the clone is expanded.

clone_size: few
d_call: -
j_call: TRBJ2-4
v_call: TRBV18
cdr3_nt: TGTGCCAGCTCACCAAGGCCGGAACTAGCCAAAAACATTCAGTACTTC
cdr3_aa: CASSPRPELAKNIQYF

clone_size: many
d_call: TRBD1
j_call: TRBJ2-7
v_call: TRBV30
cdr3_nt: TGTGCCTGGAGTACAGGGGGCGCCTACGAGCAGTACTTC
cdr3_aa: CAWSTGGAYEQYF

clone_size: -
d_call: TRBD2
j_call: TRBJ2-5
v_call: TRBV11-2
cdr3_nt: TGTGCCAGCAGTGAAGCAAGGGTAGCGGGAGTTGGTTTGGAGACCCAGTACTTC
cdr3_aa: CASSEARVAGVGLETQYF

clone_size: few
d_call: -
j_call: TRBJ1-6
v_call: TRBV27
cdr3_nt: TGTGCCAGCAGTTGGAGGGATTCACCCCTCCACTTT
cdr3_aa: CASSWRDSPLHF

clone_size: many
d_call: -
j_call: TRBJ1-5
v_call: TRBV6-1
cdr3_nt: TGTGCCAGCAGTGGAGCACAGGTCAATCAGCCCCAGCATTTT
cdr3_aa: CASSGAQVNQPQHF

clone_size: many
d_call: -
j_call: TRBJ2-5
v_call: TRBV19
cdr3_nt: TGTGCCAGTAGTATCGTAGGGAGAGAGACCCAGTACTTC
cdr3_aa: CASSIVGRETQYF

clone_size: many
d_call: -
j_call: TRBJ1-1
v_call: TRBV12-3/TRBV12-4
cdr3_nt: TGTGCCAGCAGTTGGGGCAGGGGCACTGAAGCTTTCTTT
cdr3_aa: CASSWGRGTEAFF

clone_size: many
d_call: TRBD1
j_call: TRBJ1-1
v_call: TRBV3-1
cdr3_nt: TGTGCCAGCAGCCCGGGACAGGGAGGGACGGCTTTCTTT
cdr3_aa: CASSPGQGGTAFF

clone_size: many
d_call: -
j_call: TRBJ2-5
v_call: TRBV27
cdr3_nt: TGTGCCAGCAGTTTATCTTGGGACTCCAAAGAGACCCAGTACTTC
cdr3_aa: CASSLSWDSKETQYF

clone_size: many
d_call: TRBD2
j_call: TRBJ2-2
v_call: TRBV18
cdr3_nt: TGTGCCAGCTCACCCCGGACTAGCGGGAGATACGGCACCGGGGAGCTGTTTTTT
cdr3_aa: CASSPRTSGRYGTGELFF

clone_size: -
d_call: -
j_call: TRBJ1-6
v_call: TRBV6-5
cdr3_nt: TGTGCCAGCAGTTATCTGGCAGGGGTTTCACCCCTCCACTTT
cdr3_aa: CASSYLAGVSPLHF

clone_size: few
d_call: -
j_call: TRBJ2-4
v_call: TRBV4-2
cdr3_nt: TGTGCCAGCAGCCAGGGGACCTCGGGCATTCAGTACTTC
cdr3_aa: CASSQGTSGIQYF

clone_size: many
d_call: TRBD2
j_call: TRBJ2-7
v_call: TRBV20-1
cdr3_nt: TGCAGTGCTAGAGGACTAGCGGGAGGGTACGAGCAGTACTTC
cdr3_aa: CSARGLAGGYEQYF

clone_size: many
d_call: -
j_call: TRBJ1-5
v_call: TRBV12-3/TRBV12-4
cdr3_nt: TGTGCCAGCAGGCCAGGGTATGCCAATCAGCCCCAGCATTTT
cdr3_aa: CASRPGYANQPQHF

clone_size: many
d_call: -
j_call: TRBJ2-5
v_call: TRBV15
cdr3_nt: TGTGCCACCAGCAGAGATTTATCCGAAGAGACCCAGTACTTC
cdr3_aa: CATSRDLSEETQYF

clone_size: -
d_call: -
j_call: TRBJ2-7
v_call: TRBV12-3/TRBV12-4
cdr3_nt: TGTGCCAGCAGTCAATCGGGGAAACCCTACGAGCAGTACTTC
cdr3_aa: CASSQSGKPYEQYF

clone_size: many
d_call: TRBD1
j_call: TRBJ2-7
v_call: TRBV27
cdr3_nt: TGTGCCAGCAGTCACCAACAGGGGTCCGAGCAGTACTTC
cdr3_aa: CASSHQQGSEQYF

clone_size: few
d_call: TRBD2
j_call: TRBJ2-7
v_call: TRBV3-1
cdr3_nt: TGTGCCAGCAGCCCCAAGCGGGGGGGCCCCTACGAGCAGTACTTC
cdr3_aa: CASSPKRGGPYEQYF

clone_size: many
d_call: TRBD1
j_call: TRBJ1-6
v_call: TRBV6-1
cdr3_nt: TGTGCCAGCAGTAAGACAGGGGGAGGATCACCCCTCCACTTT
cdr3_aa: CASSKTGGGSPLHF

clone_size: -
d_call: -
j_call: TRBJ2-4
v_call: TRBV5-1
cdr3_nt: TGCGCCAGCAGCCCCGGCCCCGGGGGGAGGGGGAAAAACATTCAGTACTTC
cdr3_aa: CASSPGPGGRGKNIQYF

clone_size: many
d_call: -
j_call: TRBJ2-2
v_call: TRBV5-1
cdr3_nt: TGCGCCAGCAGCCGGCCCGGGGAGCTGTTTTTT
cdr3_aa: CASSRPGELFF

clone_size: many
d_call: TRBD1
j_call: TRBJ2-5
v_call: TRBV12-3/TRBV12-4
cdr3_nt: TGTGCCAGCAGTCCTATCAGGGGGAAGGGGCGGACCCAGTACTTC
cdr3_aa: CASSPIRGKGRTQYF

clone_size: many
d_call: -
j_call: TRBJ1-5
v_call: TRBV28
cdr3_nt: TGTGCCAGCAGTTTATCAGGCTCCCGAACCTGTTGCAATCAGCCCCAGCATTTT
cdr3_aa: CASSLSGSRTCCNQPQHF

clone_size: many
d_call: TRBD2
j_call: TRBJ2-2
v_call: TRBV12-3/TRBV12-4
cdr3_nt: TGTGCCAGCAGAACCCGACTAGCTCCCGGGGAGCTGTTTTTT
cdr3_aa: CASRTRLAPGELFF

clone_size: many
d_call: TRBD1
j_call: TRBJ1-6
v_call: TRBV12-3/TRBV12-4
cdr3_nt: TGTGCCAGCGGACAGGGGGCGGCTTCACCCCTCCACTTT
cdr3_aa: CASGQGAASPLHF

clone_size: many
d_call: -
j_call: TRBJ1-2
v_call: TRBV5-5
cdr3_nt: TGTGCCAGCAGCTTGCGCGGCTCCCTCCCGGAGGGCTACACCTTC
cdr3_aa: CASSLRGSLPEGYTF

clone_size: many
d_call: TRBD1
j_call: TRBJ2-7
v_call: TRBV12-3/TRBV12-4
cdr3_nt: TGTGCCAGCAGTGACCGGGACAGAACCTACGAGCAGTACTTC
cdr3_aa: CASSDRDRTYEQYF

clone_size: many
d_call: -
j_call: TRBJ1-5
v_call: TRBV27
cdr3_nt: TGTGCCAGCAAAGGGGAGGGGGGCAATCAGCCCCAGCATTTT
cdr3_aa: CASKGEGGNQPQHF

clone_size: many
d_call: TRBD1
j_call: TRBJ2-7
v_call: TRBV12-5
cdr3_nt: TGTGCTAGTGCCTCACGACAGGGGGTTGTATCCTACGAGCAGTACTTC
cdr3_aa: CASASRQGVVSYEQYF

clone_size: -
d_call: -
j_call: TRBJ2-2
v_call: TRBV29-1
cdr3_nt: TGCAGCGTTGAAAGCCAGGGCCCCTTTTCGGGGGAGCTGTTTTTT
cdr3_aa: CSVESQGPFSGELFF

clone_size: many
d_call: TRBD1
j_call: TRBJ1-5
v_call: TRBV28
cdr3_nt: TGTGCCAGCAGTTCCCCCCGACAGGGGGCGAGCAATCAGCCCCAGCATTTT
cdr3_aa: CASSSPRQGASNQPQHF

clone_size: many
d_call: -
j_call: TRBJ1-2
v_call: TRBV7-3
cdr3_nt: TGTGCCAGCAGCTTAACGGGCACCACCCATGGCTACACCTTC
cdr3_aa: CASSLTGTTHGYTF

clone_size: few
d_call: TRBD1
j_call: TRBJ2-7
v_call: TRBV6-5
cdr3_nt: TGTGCCAGCAGTTGGGACAGGGGCTACGAGCAGTACTTC
cdr3_aa: CASSWDRGYEQYF

clone_size: -
d_call: -
j_call: TRBJ1-2
v_call: TRBV27
cdr3_nt: TGTGCCAGCAGTACCGGACGGGATCTACTAGGCTACAGCTTC
cdr3_aa: CASSTGRDLLGYSF

clone_size: many
d_call: TRBD1
j_call: TRBJ1-5
v_call: TRBV2
cdr3_nt: TGTGCCAGCAGCGACGACAGGGGCAATCAGCCCCAGCATTTT
cdr3_aa: CASSDDRGNQPQHF

clone_size: many
d_call: -
j_call: TRBJ1-2
v_call: TRBV12-3/TRBV12-4
cdr3_nt: TGTGCCAGCAGTCCCAGGGTGGAAGGCTACACCTTC
cdr3_aa: CASSPRVEGYTF

clone_size: many
d_call: -
j_call: TRBJ1-1
v_call: TRBV30
cdr3_nt: TGTGCCTGTGGCCATAGGAACACTGAAGCTTTCTTT
cdr3_aa: CACGHRNTEAFF

clone_size: many
d_call: -
j_call: TRBJ1-1
v_call: TRBV15
cdr3_nt: TGTGCCACCAGCAGAGGACCGACTAACAGGGACGGCACTGAAGCTTTCTTT
cdr3_aa: CATSRGPTNRDGTEAFF

clone_size: -
d_call: -
j_call: TRBJ1-5
v_call: TRBV12-3/TRBV12-4
cdr3_nt: TGTGCCAGCAGTTTTAAGGCAGGGGGCAATCAGCCCCAGCATTTT
cdr3_aa: CASSFKAGGNQPQHF

clone_size: -
d_call: TRBD1
j_call: TRBJ1-2
v_call: TRBV6-1
cdr3_nt: TGTGCCAGCAGCGACAATCACAGGGGGAGGAACGGCTACACCTTC
cdr3_aa: CASSDNHRGRNGYTF

clone_size: many
d_call: -
j_call: TRBJ2-2
v_call: TRBV13
cdr3_nt: TGTGCCAGCAGCTTAGCGGGGCTACACACCGGGGAGCTGTTTTTT
cdr3_aa: CASSLAGLHTGELFF

clone_size: -
d_call: TRBD1
j_call: TRBJ1-1
v_call: TRBV5-1
cdr3_nt: TGCGCCAGCAGCGGACGGACAGGGGGATCAGGTGAAGCTTTCTTT
cdr3_aa: CASSGRTGGSGEAFF

clone_size: many
d_call: TRBD1
j_call: TRBJ2-5
v_call: TRBV19
cdr3_nt: TGTGCCAGTAGTACGGACAGGGGGCCAGGTGGATCAGAGACCCAGTACTTC
cdr3_aa: CASSTDRGPGGSETQYF

clone_size: many
d_call: TRBD2
j_call: TRBJ2-7
v_call: TRBV4-1
cdr3_nt: TGCGCCAGCAGCCATGGGACTAGCGGCTCCTACGAGCAGTACTTC
cdr3_aa: CASSHGTSGSYEQYF